This T cell receptor beta chain derives from a study of OX40 agonist ivuxolimab in advanced cancers. Background on the study: Patients with prior anti-PD-1, anti-PD-L1 or anti-CTLA-4 therapy were eligible; roughly 41% had some.

Study results and limitations: CD8+ T cells showed, on average, more clonal expansion than CD4+ cells.

Clones were sequenced by immunoSEQ multiplex PCR, and TCRdb holds only the in-frame ones, with some missing. The sample includes about 28,000 clones, roughly 83% of them seen just once. Note on this clone: Its matching antigen is unknown.

The CDR3 covers 15 residues. Trimming took off 4 bases at V and 0 bases at J, with 7 bases between the two ends. Germline CDR1 reads MDHEN; CDR2 reads SYDVKM. This clonotype originated in an adult with an advanced solid tumor such as melanoma, head and neck, liver or kidney cancer. This material consisted of CD4+ or CD8+ T cells sorted from blood, taken in a trial of the OX40 agonist ivuxolimab. This chain joins TRBV28 and TRBJ2-6; D gene unclear. This chain's CDR3 is CASSSYRSGANVLTF. CDR3 in DNA: TGTGCCAGCAGTTCCTACCGCTCTGGGGCCAACGTCCTGACTTTC.